The 11 T cell receptor beta chains presented below share a single source sample, sequenced in a study of CD8 T cells in Susac syndrome. An input of roughly 0.5 to 1 ug of RNA was subjected to reverse transcription using random hexamers. TCRdb redid the calling of the immunoSEQ multiplex PCR reads with MiXCR, one entry per CDR3 protein. The sample lists under 200,000 distinct CDR3 sequences, 95% occurring once. The sample consisted of CD4+ T cells from PBMCs. These receptors were collected from a human donor in good health.

The V gene is TRBV7-9, the J gene TRBJ2-7; 9 positions agree with TRBD1. Germline V gene data show CDR1 as SEHNR and CDR2 as FQNEAQ (reference sequence). Unmatched junction bases numbered 4, after V lost 3 bases and J lost 4 bases. CDR3 length: 14 amino acids. The DNA of the CDR3 is TGTGCCAGCAGCTTTGGACAGGGGATTTACGAGCAGTACTTC. Encoded protein: CASSFGQGIYEQYF. Based on the CDR3 plus reference TRBV7-9 and TRBJ2-7, the full variable domain is DTGVSQNPRHKITKRGQNVTFRCDPISEHNRLYWYRQTLGQGPEFLTYFQNEAQLEKSRLLSDRFSAERPKGSFSTLEIQRTEQGDSAMYLCASSFGQGIYEQYFGPGTRLTVT.

The chain uses TRBV20-1 and TRBJ2-3; 9 nucleotides agree with TRBD1. J was trimmed by 1 base and V by 7 bases; bases with no gene match: 6. Germline V gene lookup returns CDR1 DFQATT and CDR2 SNEGSKA (reference sequence). CDR3 length: 14 residues. The CDR3 nucleotides read TGCAGTGACCGACAGGGGGAAGGCACAGATACGCAGTATTTT. Residues: CSDRQGEGTDTQYF.

This rearrangement joins TRBV7-2 to TRBJ2-1; 7 nucleotides line up with TRBD2. V shed 5 bases and J 10 bases; nucleotides not matched to a gene: 5. In germline, CDR1 is SGHTA, CDR2 FQGNSA. This CDR3 is 12 amino acids long. CDR3 residues: CASSHPGGEQFF. For the CDR3, the DNA is TGTGCCAGCAGCCATCCGGGGGGAGAGCAGTTCTTC.

This clonotype was observed once. The rearrangement joins TRBV3-1 to TRBJ1-2; D possibly corresponds to TRBD1 (5 bases). The CDR3 length is 14 residues. Germline CDR1 is LGHDT and CDR2 is YNNKEL (reference sequence). Trimming took off 6 bases at V and 3 bases at J, with 14 bases between the two ends. The CDR3 reads CASRVSGTDYGYTF. CDR3 DNA: TGTGCCAGCAGGGTATCCGGGACGGACTATGGCTACACCTTC.

DNA of the CDR3: TGCAGTGCGAGTAAAGGAAACACCATATATTTT. Translated, it gives CSASKGNTIYF. The V gene is TRBV20-1, the J gene TRBJ1-3; unclear D gene. The CDR3 has 11 amino acids. V lost 6 bases, J lost 4 bases, and 7 bases lay in between. CDR1 is DFQATT, CDR2 SNEGSKA, per germline (reference sequence).

This chain joins TRBV30 and TRBJ2-1; 8 bases align to TRBD2. V was clipped by 4 bases and J by 2 bases; unmatched bases: 1. The length of the CDR3 is 13 residues. Germline CDR1 and CDR2: GTSNPN and SVGIG (reference sequence). The CDR3 spells CAWMTSAYNEQFF. The CDR3 nucleotides read TGTGCCTGGATGACTAGCGCCTACAATGAGCAGTTCTTC.

J is TRBJ2-7 and V is TRBV7-2; a possible D gene is TRBD1 (5 bases). V was cut by 1 base and J by 0 bases, with 7 bases left in between. Germline values: CDR1 SGHTA, CDR2 FQGNSA. The CDR3 consists of 14 residues. The CDR3 DNA follows: TGTGCCAGCAGCTTAGACAGGTACTCCTACGAGCAGTACTTC. Protein: CASSLDRYSYEQYF. Filled out from reference TRBV7-2 and TRBJ2-7, the complete variable domain reads GAGVSQSPSNKVTEKGKDVELRCDPISGHTALYWYRQSLGQGLEFLIYFQGNSAPDKSGLPSDRFSAERTGGSVSTLTIQRTQQEDSAVYLCASSLDRYSYEQYFGPGTRLTVT.

The rearrangement uses TRBV6-5 and TRBJ2-1, with TRBD1 matching over 8 bases. The CDR3 sequence is 14 residues long. The V and J ends lost 6 bases and 6 bases, in that order; junction bases with no gene match: 7. Germline V gene lookup returns CDR1 MNHEY and CDR2 SVGAGI. The CDR3 DNA reads as TGTGCCAGCAGACGGGACAGGACGTTCAATGAGCAGTTCTTC. Protein product: CASRRDRTFNEQFF.

This chain joins TRBV3-1 and TRBJ1-2; D not resolved. Trimming cost V 2 bases and J 8 bases, with 12 bases left between them. Germline V CDR1 and CDR2: LGHDT, YNNKEL (reference sequence). The CDR3 covers 13 residues. CDR3 DNA: TGTGCCAGCAGCCAATTCGTTGGACGGGGCTACACCTTC. Its protein product is CASSQFVGRGYTF.

CDR3 amino acids: CASSHRLQGLNTEAFF. The CDR3 DNA follows: TGCGCCAGCAGCCACCGCCTACAGGGATTGAACACTGAAGCTTTCTTT. This chain joins TRBV4-1 and TRBJ1-1, with D possibly TRBD1 on 6 matching bases. This CDR3 comprises 16 residues. Germline CDR1 is MGHRA and CDR2 is YSYEKL. The V and J ends lost 3 bases and 0 bases respectively, with 14 bases between them.

The chain uses TRBV24-1 and TRBJ1-2; D call uncertain. The CDR3 spans 12 residues. With 1 base removed from V and 8 bases from J, the gap between germline ends came to 7 bases. Germline CDR1 is KGHDR and CDR2 is SFDVKD. The CDR3 DNA reads TGTGCCACCAGTGATTTCGTTGAAGGCTACACCTTC. Residues: CATSDFVEGYTF.